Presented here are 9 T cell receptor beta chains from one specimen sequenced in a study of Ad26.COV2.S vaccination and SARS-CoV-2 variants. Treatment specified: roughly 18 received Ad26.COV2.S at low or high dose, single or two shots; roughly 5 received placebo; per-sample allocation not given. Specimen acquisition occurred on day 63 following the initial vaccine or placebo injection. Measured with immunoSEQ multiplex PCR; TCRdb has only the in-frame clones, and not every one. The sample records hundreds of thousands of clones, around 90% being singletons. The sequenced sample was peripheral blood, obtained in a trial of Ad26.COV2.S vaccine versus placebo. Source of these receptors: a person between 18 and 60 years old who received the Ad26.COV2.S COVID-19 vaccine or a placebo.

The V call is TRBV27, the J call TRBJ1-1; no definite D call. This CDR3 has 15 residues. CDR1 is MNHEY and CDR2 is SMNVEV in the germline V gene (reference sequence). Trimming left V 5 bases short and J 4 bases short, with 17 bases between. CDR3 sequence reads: CASSGSAGFSTEAFF. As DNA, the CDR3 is TGTGCCAGCAGTGGATCAGCCGGGTTCAGCACTGAAGCTTTCTTT.

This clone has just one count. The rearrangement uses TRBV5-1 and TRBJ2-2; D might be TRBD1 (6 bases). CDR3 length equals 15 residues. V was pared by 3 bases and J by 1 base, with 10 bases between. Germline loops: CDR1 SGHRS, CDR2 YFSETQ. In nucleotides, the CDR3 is TGCGCCAGCAGCTCGCCGGGACAGAACACCGGGGAGCTGTTTTTT. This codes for CASSSPGQNTGELFF.

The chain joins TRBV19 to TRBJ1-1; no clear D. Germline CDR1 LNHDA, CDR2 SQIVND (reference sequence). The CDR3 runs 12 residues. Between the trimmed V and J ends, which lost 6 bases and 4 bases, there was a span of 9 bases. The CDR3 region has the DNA TGTGCCAGTAGCTCGGGGTTCACTGAAGCTTTCTTT. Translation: CASSSGFTEAFF. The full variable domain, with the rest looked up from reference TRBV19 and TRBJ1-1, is DGGITQSPKYLFRKEGQNVTLSCEQNLNHDAMYWYRQDPGQGLRLIYYSQIVNDFQKGDIAEGYSVSREKKESFPLTVTSAQKNPTAFYLCASSSGFTEAFFGQGTRLTVV.

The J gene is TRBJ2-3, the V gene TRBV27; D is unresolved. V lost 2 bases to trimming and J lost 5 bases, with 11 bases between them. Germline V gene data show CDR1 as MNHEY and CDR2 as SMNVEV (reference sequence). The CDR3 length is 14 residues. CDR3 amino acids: CASSLVHLGDTQYF. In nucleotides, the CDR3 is TGTGCCAGCAGTTTAGTACACTTAGGAGATACGCAGTATTTT.

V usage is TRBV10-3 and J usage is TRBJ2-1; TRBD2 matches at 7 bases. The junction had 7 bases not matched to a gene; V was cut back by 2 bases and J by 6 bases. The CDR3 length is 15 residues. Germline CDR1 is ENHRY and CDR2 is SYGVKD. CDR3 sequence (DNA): TGTGCCATCAGTGAGACGGCGGGAGCTGTCAATGAGCAGTTCTTC. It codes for CAISETAGAVNEQFF.

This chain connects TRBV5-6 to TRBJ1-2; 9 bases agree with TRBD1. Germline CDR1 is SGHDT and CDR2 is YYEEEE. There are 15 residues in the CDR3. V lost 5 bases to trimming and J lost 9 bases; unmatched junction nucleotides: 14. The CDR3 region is CASRTSPGTGRSYTF. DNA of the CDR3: TGTGCCAGCAGAACCAGCCCTGGGACAGGGAGGAGCTACACCTTC.

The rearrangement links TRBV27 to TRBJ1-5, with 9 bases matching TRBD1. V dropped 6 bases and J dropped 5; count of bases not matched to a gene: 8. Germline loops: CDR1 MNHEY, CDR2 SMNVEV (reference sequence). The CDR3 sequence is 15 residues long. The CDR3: CASRLQGAPYQPQHF. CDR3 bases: TGTGCCAGCAGGTTACAGGGGGCGCCTTATCAGCCCCAGCATTTT.

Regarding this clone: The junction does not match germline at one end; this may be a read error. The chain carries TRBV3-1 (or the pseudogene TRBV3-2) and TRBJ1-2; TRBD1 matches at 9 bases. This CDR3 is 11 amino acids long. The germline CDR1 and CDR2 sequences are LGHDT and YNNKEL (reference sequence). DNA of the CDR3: TGTGCCAGCGCGGACAGGGGACCCCGAGCCTTC. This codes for CASADRGPRAF.

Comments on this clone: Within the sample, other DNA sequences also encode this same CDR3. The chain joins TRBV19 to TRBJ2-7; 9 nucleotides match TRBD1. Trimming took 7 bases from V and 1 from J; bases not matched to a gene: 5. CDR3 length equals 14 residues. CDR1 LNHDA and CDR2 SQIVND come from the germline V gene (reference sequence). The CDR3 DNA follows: TGTGCCAGTACAGCCGGGACAGGGTCCTACGAGCAGTACTTC. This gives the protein CASTAGTGSYEQYF.